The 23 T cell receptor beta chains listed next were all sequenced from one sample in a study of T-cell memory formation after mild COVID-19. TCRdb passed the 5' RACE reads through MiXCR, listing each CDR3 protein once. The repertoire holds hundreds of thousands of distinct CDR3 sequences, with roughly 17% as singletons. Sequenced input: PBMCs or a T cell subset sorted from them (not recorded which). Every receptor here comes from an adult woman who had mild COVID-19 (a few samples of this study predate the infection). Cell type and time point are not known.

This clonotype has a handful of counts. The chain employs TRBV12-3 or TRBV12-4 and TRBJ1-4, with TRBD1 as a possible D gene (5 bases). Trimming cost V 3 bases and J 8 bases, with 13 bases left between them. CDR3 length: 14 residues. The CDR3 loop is CASSFERGGEKLFF. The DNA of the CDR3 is TGTGCCAGCAGTTTCGAGAGGGGAGGGGAAAAACTGTTTTTT.

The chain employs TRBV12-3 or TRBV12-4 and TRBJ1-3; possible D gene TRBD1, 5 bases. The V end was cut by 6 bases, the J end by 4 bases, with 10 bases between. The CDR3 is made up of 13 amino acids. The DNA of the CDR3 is TGTGCCAGCAGACAGGCATCGGGAAACACCATATATTTT. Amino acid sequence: CASRQASGNTIYF.

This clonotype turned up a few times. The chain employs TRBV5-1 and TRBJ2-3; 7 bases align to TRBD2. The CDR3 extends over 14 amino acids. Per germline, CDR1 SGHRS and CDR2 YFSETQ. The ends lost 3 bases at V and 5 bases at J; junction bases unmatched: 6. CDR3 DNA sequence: TGCGCCAGCAGCTCGGGGGGTCCTAGAGATACGCAGTATTTT. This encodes CASSSGGPRDTQYF.

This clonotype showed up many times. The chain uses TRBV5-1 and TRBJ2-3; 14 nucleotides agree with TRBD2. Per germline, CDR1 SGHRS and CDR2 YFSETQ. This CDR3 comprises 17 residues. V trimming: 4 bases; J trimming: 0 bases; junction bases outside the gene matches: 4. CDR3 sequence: CASSLGLAGASTDTQYF. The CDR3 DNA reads TGCGCCAGCAGCCTGGGACTAGCGGGAGCTAGCACAGATACGCAGTATTTT. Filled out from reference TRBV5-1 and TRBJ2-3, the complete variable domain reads KAGVTQTPRYLIKTRGQQVTLSCSPISGHRSVSWYQQTPGQGLQFLFEYFSETQRNKGNFPGRFSGRQFSNSRSEMNVSTLELGDSALYLCASSLGLAGASTDTQYFGPGTRLTVL.

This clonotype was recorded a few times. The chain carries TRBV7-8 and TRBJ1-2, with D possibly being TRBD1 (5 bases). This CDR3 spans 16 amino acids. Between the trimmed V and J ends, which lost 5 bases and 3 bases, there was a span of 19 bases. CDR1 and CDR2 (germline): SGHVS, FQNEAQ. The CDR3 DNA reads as TGTGCCAGCAGCCCCAGGGCGGACCCATGGGACTATGGCTACACCTTC. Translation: CASSPRADPWDYGYTF. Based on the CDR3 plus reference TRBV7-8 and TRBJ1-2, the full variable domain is GAGVSQSPRYKVAKRGQDVALRCDPISGHVSLFWYQQALGQGPEFLTYFQNEAQLDKSGLPSDRFFAERPEGSVSTLKIQRTQQEDSAVYLCASSPRADPWDYGYTFGSGTRLTVV.

CDR3 in amino acids: CASSVGGRREETQYF. CDR3 bases: TGTGCCAGCAGCGTAGGTGGCAGGAGAGAAGAGACCCAGTACTTC. This chain joins TRBV9 and TRBJ2-5; D is unresolved. Germline V gene sequence: CDR1 SGDLS, CDR2 YYNGEE. Trimming left V 0 bases short and J 3 bases short, with 12 bases between. The CDR3 is 15 amino acids.

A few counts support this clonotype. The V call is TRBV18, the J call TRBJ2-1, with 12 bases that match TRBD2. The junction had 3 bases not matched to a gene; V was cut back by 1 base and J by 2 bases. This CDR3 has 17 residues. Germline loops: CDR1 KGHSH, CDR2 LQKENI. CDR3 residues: CASSPQASGRAYNEQFF. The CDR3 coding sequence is TGTGCCAGCTCACCACAGGCTAGCGGGAGGGCCTACAATGAGCAGTTCTTC. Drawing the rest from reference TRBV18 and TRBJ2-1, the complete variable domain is NAGVMQNPRHLVRRRGQEARLRCSPMKGHSHVYWYRQLPEEGLKFMVYLQKENIIDESGMPKERFSAEFPKEGPSILRIQQVVRGDSAAYFCASSPQASGRAYNEQFFGPGTRLTVL.

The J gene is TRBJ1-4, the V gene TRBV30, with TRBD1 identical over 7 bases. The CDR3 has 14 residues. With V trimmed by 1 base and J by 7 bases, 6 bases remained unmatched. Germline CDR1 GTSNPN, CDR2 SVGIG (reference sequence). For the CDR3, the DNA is TGTGCCTGGAGTGAACGGGACAGCCTTGAAAAACTGTTTTTT. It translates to CAWSERDSLEKLFF.

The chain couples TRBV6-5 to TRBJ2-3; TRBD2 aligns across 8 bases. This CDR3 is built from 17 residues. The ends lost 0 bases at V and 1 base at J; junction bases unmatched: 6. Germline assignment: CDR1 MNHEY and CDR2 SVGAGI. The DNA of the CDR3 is TGTGCCAGCAGTTACTCCCCCGGAGCGGGAGGCACAGATACGCAGTATTTT. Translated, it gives CASSYSPGAGGTDTQYF.

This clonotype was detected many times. CDR3 in amino acids: CASSVTRGGDTQYF. The CDR3 region has the DNA TGTGCCAGCAGCGTAACCCGGGGGGGAGATACGCAGTATTTT. The chain joins TRBV9 to TRBJ2-3, with 8 nucleotides matching TRBD2. CDR3 length equals 14 residues. The V and J ends lost 1 base and 5 bases, in that order; junction bases with no gene match: 3. The germline V gene encodes CDR1 SGDLS and CDR2 YYNGEE.

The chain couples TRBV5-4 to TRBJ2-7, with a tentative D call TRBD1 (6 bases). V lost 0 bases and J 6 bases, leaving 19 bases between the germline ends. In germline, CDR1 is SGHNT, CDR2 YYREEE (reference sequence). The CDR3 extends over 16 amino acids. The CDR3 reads CASSLGRLAGVGEQYF. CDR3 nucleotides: TGTGCCAGCAGCTTGGGGAGGTTGGCAGGGGTCGGCGAGCAGTACTTC.

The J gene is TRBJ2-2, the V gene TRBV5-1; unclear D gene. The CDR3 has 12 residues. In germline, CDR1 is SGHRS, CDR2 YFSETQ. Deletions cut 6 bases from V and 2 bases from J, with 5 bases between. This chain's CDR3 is CASNYNTGELFF. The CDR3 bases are TGCGCCAGCAACTATAACACCGGGGAGCTGTTTTTT.

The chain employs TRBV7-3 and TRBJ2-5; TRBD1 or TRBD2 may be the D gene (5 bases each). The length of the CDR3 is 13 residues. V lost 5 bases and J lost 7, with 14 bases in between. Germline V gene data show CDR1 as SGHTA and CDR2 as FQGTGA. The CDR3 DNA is TGTGCCAGCAGCCCCGACGGTGGGGGGACCCAGTACTTC. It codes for CASSPDGGGTQYF.

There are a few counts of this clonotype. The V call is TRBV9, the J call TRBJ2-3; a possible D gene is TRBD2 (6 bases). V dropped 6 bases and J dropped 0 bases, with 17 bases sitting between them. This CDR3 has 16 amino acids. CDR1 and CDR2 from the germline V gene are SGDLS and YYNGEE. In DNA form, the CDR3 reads TGTGCCAGCACCCCGGGGGAACATTATAGCACAGATACGCAGTATTTT. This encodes CASTPGEHYSTDTQYF. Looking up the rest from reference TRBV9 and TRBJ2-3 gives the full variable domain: DSGVTQTPKHLITATGQRVTLRCSPRSGDLSVYWYQQSLDQGLQFLIQYYNGEERAKGNILERFSAQQFPDLHSELNLSSLELGDSALYFCASTPGEHYSTDTQYFGPGTRLTVL.

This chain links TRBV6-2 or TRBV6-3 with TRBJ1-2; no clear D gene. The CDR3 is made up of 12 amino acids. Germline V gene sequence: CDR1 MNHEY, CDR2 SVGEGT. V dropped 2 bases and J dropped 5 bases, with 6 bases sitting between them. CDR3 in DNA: TGTGCCAGCAGTTACATAGGATATGGCTACACCTTC. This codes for CASSYIGYGYTF.

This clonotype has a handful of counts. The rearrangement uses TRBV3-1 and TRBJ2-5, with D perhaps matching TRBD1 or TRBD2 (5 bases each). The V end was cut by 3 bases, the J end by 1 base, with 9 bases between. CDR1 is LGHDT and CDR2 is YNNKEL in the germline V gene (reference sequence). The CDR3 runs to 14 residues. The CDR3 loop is CASSQSGPQETQYF. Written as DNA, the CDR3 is TGTGCCAGCAGCCAGTCGGGACCCCAAGAGACCCAGTACTTC.

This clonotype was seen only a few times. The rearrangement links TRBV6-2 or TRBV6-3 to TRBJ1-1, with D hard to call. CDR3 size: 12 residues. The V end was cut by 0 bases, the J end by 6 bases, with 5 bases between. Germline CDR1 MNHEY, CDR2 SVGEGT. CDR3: CASSYSYAEAFF. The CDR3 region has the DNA TGTGCCAGCAGTTACTCTTACGCTGAAGCTTTCTTT.

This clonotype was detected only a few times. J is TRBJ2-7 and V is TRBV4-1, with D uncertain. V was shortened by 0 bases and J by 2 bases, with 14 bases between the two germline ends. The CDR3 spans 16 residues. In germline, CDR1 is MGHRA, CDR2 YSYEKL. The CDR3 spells CASSQDGRTPTYEQYF. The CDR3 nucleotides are TGCGCCAGCAGCCAAGATGGTCGGACGCCCACCTACGAGCAGTACTTC.

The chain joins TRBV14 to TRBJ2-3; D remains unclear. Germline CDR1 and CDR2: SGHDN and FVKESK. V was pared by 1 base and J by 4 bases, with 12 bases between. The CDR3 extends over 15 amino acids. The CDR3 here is CASSQVRSFSDTQYF. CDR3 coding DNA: TGTGCCAGCAGCCAAGTAAGGAGCTTCTCAGATACGCAGTATTTT. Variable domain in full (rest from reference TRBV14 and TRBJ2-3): EAGVTQFPSHSVIEKGQTVTLRCDPISGHDNLYWYRRVMGKEIKFLLHFVKESKQDESGMPNNRFLAERTGGTYSTLKVQPAELEDSGVYFCASSQVRSFSDTQYFGPGTRLTVL.

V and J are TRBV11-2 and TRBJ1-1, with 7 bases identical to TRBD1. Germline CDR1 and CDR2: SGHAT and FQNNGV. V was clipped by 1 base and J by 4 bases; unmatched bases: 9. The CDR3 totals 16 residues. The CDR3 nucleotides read TGTGCCAGCAGCTTAGGGTTACAGGGGAAGGGCACTGAAGCTTTCTTT. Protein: CASSLGLQGKGTEAFF. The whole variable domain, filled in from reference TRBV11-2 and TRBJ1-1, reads EAGVAQSPRYKIIEKRQSVAFWCNPISGHATLYWYQQILGQGPKLLIQFQNNGVVDDSQLPKDRFSAERLKGVDSTLKIQPAKLEDSAVYLCASSLGLQGKGTEAFFGQGTRLTVV.

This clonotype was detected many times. CDR3 in amino acids: CASSPGTNNEQFF. CDR3 bases: TGTGCCAGCTCACCAGGCACCAACAATGAGCAGTTCTTC. The gene calls are TRBV18 and TRBJ2-1, with no clear D. Germline assignment: CDR1 KGHSH and CDR2 LQKENI. Trimming pared 2 bases from V and 5 bases from J, leaving 7 bases between. This CDR3 has 13 residues.

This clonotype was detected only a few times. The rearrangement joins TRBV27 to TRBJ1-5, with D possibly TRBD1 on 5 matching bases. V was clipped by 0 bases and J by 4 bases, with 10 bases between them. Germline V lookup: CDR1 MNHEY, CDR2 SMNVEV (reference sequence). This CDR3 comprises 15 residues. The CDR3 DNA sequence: TGTGCCAGCAGTTTATCGTGGGGCCTAAATCAGCCCCAGCATTTT. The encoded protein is CASSLSWGLNQPQHF.

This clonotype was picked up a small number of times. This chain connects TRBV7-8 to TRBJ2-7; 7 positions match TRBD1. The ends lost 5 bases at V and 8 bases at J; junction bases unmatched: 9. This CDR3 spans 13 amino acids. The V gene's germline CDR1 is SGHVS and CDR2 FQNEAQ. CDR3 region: CASSPDRARQQYF. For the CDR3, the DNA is TGTGCCAGCAGCCCAGACAGGGCGCGGCAGCAGTACTTC.